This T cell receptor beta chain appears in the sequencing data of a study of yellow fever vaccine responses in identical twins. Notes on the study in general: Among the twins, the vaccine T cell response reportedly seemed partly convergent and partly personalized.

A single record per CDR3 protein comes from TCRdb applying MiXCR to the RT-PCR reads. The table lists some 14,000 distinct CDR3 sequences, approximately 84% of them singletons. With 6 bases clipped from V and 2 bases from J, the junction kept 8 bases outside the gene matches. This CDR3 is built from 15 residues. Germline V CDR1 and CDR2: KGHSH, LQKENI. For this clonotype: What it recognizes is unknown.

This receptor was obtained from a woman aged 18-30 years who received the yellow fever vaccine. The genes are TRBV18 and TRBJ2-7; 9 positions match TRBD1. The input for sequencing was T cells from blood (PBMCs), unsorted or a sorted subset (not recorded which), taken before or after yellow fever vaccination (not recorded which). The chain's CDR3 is CASSLPGTGPYEQYF. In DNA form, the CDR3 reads TGTGCCAGCTCCCTCCCCGGGACAGGGCCCTACGAGCAGTACTTC.